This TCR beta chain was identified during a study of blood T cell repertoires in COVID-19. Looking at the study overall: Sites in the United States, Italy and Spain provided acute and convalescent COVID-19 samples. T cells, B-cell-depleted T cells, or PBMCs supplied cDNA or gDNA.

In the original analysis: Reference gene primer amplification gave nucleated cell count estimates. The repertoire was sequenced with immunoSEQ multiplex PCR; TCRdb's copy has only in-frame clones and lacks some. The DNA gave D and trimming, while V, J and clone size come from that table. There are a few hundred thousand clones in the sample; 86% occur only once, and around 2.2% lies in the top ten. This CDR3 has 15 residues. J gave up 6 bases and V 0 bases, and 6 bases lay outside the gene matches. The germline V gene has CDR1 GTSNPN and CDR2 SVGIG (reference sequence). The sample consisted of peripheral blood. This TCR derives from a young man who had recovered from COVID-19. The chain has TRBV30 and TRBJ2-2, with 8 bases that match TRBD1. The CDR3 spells CAWSVRTGGSGELFF. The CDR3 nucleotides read TGTGCCTGGAGTGTACGAACAGGGGGGTCCGGGGAGCTGTTTTTT.